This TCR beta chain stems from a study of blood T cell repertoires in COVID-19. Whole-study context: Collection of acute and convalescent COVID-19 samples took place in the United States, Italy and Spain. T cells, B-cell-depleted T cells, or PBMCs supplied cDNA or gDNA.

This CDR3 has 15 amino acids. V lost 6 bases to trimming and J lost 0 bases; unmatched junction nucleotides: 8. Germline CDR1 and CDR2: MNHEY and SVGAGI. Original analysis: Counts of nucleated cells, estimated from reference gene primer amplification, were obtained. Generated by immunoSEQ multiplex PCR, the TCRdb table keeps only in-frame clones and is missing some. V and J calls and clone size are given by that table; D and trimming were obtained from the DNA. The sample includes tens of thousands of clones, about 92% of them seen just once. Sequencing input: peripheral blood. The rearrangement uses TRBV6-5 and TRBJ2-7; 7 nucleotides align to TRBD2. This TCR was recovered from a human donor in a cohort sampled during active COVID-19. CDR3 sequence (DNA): TGTGCCAGCAGCAGGGATTGGACTAGCTCCTACGAGCAGTACTTC. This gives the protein CASSRDWTSSYEQYF.